The 4 T cell receptor beta chains below come from one sample, sequenced in a study of T cells in Graves' hyperthyroidism and ophthalmopathy. TCR beta CDR3 sequences were amplified from RNA transcripts. The HTBI primer set served for first-round RT-PCR of the TCR CDR3. TCRdb processed the multiplex PCR reads anew with MiXCR; each CDR3 protein has one entry. The sample shows roughly 280,000 distinct CDR3 sequences, about a sixth of them seen only once. Source material: blood. These receptors were obtained from a woman in her sixties or seventies with Graves' ophthalmopathy.

This clonotype showed up just a few times. For the CDR3, the DNA is TGTGCCAGCAGACGGGACAGGGGCTATGGCTACACCTTC. Protein: CASRRDRGYGYTF. The rearrangement uses TRBV6-1 and TRBJ1-2; 10 positions match TRBD1. V lost 6 bases, J lost 4 bases, and 2 bases stayed unmatched. CDR1 is MNHNS, CDR2 SASEGT, per germline. The CDR3 runs 13 residues.

This clonotype occurred many times. J is TRBJ1-5 and V is TRBV20-1; the D is unclear. Germline V gene data show CDR1 as DFQATT and CDR2 as SNEGSKA (reference sequence). The CDR3 has 15 amino acids. V was shortened by 0 bases and J by 3 bases, with 12 bases between the two germline ends. The CDR3 DNA sequence: TGCAGTGCTAGAGATTGGAGTTTTAACAATCAGCCCCAGCATTTT. This translates into CSARDWSFNNQPQHF.

J is TRBJ2-5 and V is TRBV4-3, with D unresolved. The CDR3 has 19 residues. Germline lookup yields CDR1 LGHNA and CDR2 YSLEER. V gave up 3 bases and J gave up 0 bases, with 23 bases separating them. The DNA for the CDR3 is TGCGCCAGCAGCCACGACTTACTAACAGCCTCGTCATACCAAGAGACCCAGTACTTC. Translating it yields CASSHDLLTASSYQETQYF.

This clonotype was observed a few times. The chain is built from TRBV15 and TRBJ2-1; the match to TRBD2 covers 10 bases. Trimming removed 1 base from V and 0 bases from J; junction bases left unmatched: 6. Germline-derived CDR1 and CDR2 are LNHNV and YYDKDF (reference sequence). The CDR3 is made up of 18 amino acids. The CDR3, as DNA: TGTGCCACCAGCAGAGGGTTGTCTAGCGGGAGCTCCTACAATGAGCAGTTCTTC. Its protein is CATSRGLSSGSSYNEQFF.